This is a list of T cell receptor beta chains from one sample in a study of PD-1 blockade in classical Hodgkin lymphoma. Generated by immunoSEQ multiplex PCR, the TCRdb table keeps only in-frame clones and is missing some. Of about 27,000 clones in the sample, about three quarters were seen once. The input for sequencing was CD4+ T cells from blood, taken at baseline. The receptors here all came from a human donor with classical Hodgkin lymphoma. CDR3s include the opening cysteine and the closing phenylalanine or tryptophan. D genes are given only for firm matches. Size is stated for part of the rows, as once, few or many counts, or as a class when the clone is expanded.

J gene	D gene	V gene	clone size	CDR3 protein	CDR3 DNA
TRBJ1-2	NA	TRBV5-6	NA	CASSLTGLDYGYTF	TGTGCCAGCAGCTTGACAGGGTTGGACTATGGCTACACCTTC
TRBJ2-1	NA	TRBV7-9	NA	CASKVLRGLDNEQFF	TGTGCCAGCAAGGTTCTTCGGGGTCTGGACAATGAGCAGTTCTTC
TRBJ2-7	TRBD2	TRBV7-2	NA	CASSLLTSGPYEQYF	TGTGCCAGCAGCTTACTGACTAGCGGACCCTACGAGCAGTACTTC
TRBJ1-2	TRBD1	TRBV7-9	NA	CASSLRDRGDYGYTF	TGTGCCAGCAGTTTAAGGGACAGGGGGGACTATGGCTACACCTTC
TRBJ2-1	TRBD1	TRBV6-6	NA	CASSYGQGGNEQFF	TGTGCCAGCAGTTACGGACAGGGTGGCAATGAGCAGTTCTTC
TRBJ1-1	NA	TRBV30	NA	CAWSVPAIENTEAFF	TGTGCCTGGAGTGTACCCGCCATTGAGAACACTGAAGCTTTCTTT
TRBJ2-7	NA	TRBV7-2	NA	CASSLVPRSSYEQYF	TGTGCCAGCAGCTTAGTACCTAGGAGCTCCTACGAGCAGTACTTC
TRBJ1-1	NA	TRBV18	NA	CASSREKNTEAFF	TGTGCCAGCTCCAGGGAAAAGAACACTGAAGCTTTCTTT
TRBJ1-2	NA	TRBV30	NA	CAWSVNLFYGYTF	TGTGCCTGGAGTGTTAACTTATTCTATGGCTACACCTTC
TRBJ2-5	NA	TRBV9	once	CASKGGGETQYF	TGTGCCAGCAAGGGGGGAGGGGAGACCCAGTACTTC
TRBJ1-2	NA	TRBV14	NA	CASSQVWGTYGYTF	TGTGCCAGCAGCCAAGTTTGGGGGACCTATGGCTACACCTTC
TRBJ2-3	NA	TRBV10-1	NA	CASSDIGGSTDTQYF	TGCGCCAGCAGTGATATCGGCGGTAGCACAGATACGCAGTATTTT
TRBJ1-4	TRBD1	TRBV19	NA	CASSGLTGSNEKLFF	TGTGCCAGTAGTGGGTTGACAGGGAGTAATGAAAAACTGTTTTTT
TRBJ1-2	NA	TRBV5-1	NA	CASSLGPGADYGYTF	TGCGCCAGCAGCTTGGGACCGGGGGCAGACTATGGCTACACCTTC
TRBJ2-3	NA	TRBV12-5	NA	CASGFSYNTDTQYF	TGTGCTAGTGGTTTCTCATACAACACAGATACGCAGTATTTT